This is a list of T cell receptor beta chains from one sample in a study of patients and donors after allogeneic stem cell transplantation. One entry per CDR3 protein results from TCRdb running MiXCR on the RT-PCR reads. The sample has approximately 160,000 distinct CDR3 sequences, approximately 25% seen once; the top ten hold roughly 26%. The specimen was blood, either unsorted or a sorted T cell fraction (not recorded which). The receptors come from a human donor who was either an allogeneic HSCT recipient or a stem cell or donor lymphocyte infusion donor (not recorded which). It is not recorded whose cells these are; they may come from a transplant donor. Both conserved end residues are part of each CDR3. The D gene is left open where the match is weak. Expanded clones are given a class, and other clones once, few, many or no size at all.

cdr3_nt: TGTGCCAGCAGCCAAGATGGTAATTCACCCCTCCACTTT
cdr3_aa: CASSQDGNSPLHF
clone_size: -
v_call: TRBV3-1
d_call: -
j_call: TRBJ1-6
cdr3_length: 13

cdr3_nt: TGTGCCAGCAGTGTCCCAGGGGGCGCCAAGGACGAGCAGTACTTC
cdr3_aa: CASSVPGGAKDEQYF
clone_size: -
v_call: TRBV28
d_call: TRBD1
j_call: TRBJ2-7
cdr3_length: 15

cdr3_nt: TGTGCCAGCAGCTTGGGCAGGGGGAATGAAAACACCATATATTTT
cdr3_aa: CASSLGRGNENTIYF
clone_size: -
v_call: TRBV7-6
d_call: TRBD1
j_call: TRBJ1-3
cdr3_length: 15

cdr3_nt: TGCAGTGCTACGCGACCTATCCACCTCGTTGGCAATCAGCCCCAGCATTTT
cdr3_aa: CSATRPIHLVGNQPQHF
clone_size: few
v_call: TRBV20-1
d_call: -
j_call: TRBJ1-5
cdr3_length: 17

cdr3_nt: TGTGCCAGCAGTAAGTCCTCGGGAATTTACATTCAGTACTTC
cdr3_aa: CASSKSSGIYIQYF
clone_size: -
v_call: TRBV12-3/TRBV12-4
d_call: -
j_call: TRBJ2-4
cdr3_length: 14

cdr3_nt: TGTGCCAGCGGCCAGAGGGGGGGAAATCAGCCCCAGCATTTT
cdr3_aa: CASGQRGGNQPQHF
clone_size: -
v_call: TRBV2
d_call: -
j_call: TRBJ1-5
cdr3_length: 14

cdr3_nt: TGTGCCAGCAGTTATGATGGGGGCGCGGAGGAGCAGTACTTC
cdr3_aa: CASSYDGGAEEQYF
clone_size: -
v_call: TRBV6-5
d_call: -
j_call: TRBJ2-7
cdr3_length: 14

cdr3_nt: TGTGCCAGCAGCTTAGTCGCGAGTGGCTCTGGAAACACCATATATTTT
cdr3_aa: CASSLVASGSGNTIYF
clone_size: few
v_call: TRBV7-2
d_call: -
j_call: TRBJ1-3
cdr3_length: 16

cdr3_nt: TGCGCCAGCAGCTCAGACAGGGGCGACACTGAAGCTTTCTTT
cdr3_aa: CASSSDRGDTEAFF
clone_size: -
v_call: TRBV5-1
d_call: TRBD1
j_call: TRBJ1-1
cdr3_length: 14

cdr3_nt: TGCAGCGAACTAGCGGGAGGGCCCTCTGAGACCCAGTACTTC
cdr3_aa: CSELAGGPSETQYF
clone_size: -
v_call: TRBV29-1
d_call: TRBD2
j_call: TRBJ2-5
cdr3_length: 14

cdr3_nt: TGTGCCAGCAGCTTACTAGCGGGAGTACCAGATACGCAGTATTTT
cdr3_aa: CASSLLAGVPDTQYF
clone_size: -
v_call: TRBV7-9
d_call: TRBD2
j_call: TRBJ2-3
cdr3_length: 15

cdr3_nt: TGTGCCAGCAGCTCATCAGGTCAGCCCCAGCATTTT
cdr3_aa: CASSSSGQPQHF
clone_size: -
v_call: TRBV7-2
d_call: -
j_call: TRBJ1-5
cdr3_length: 12

cdr3_nt: TGTGCCAGCAGCCAAAGTCTGGCAGGAAACACTGAAGCTTTCTTT
cdr3_aa: CASSQSLAGNTEAFF
clone_size: few
v_call: TRBV14
d_call: -
j_call: TRBJ1-1
cdr3_length: 15

cdr3_nt: TGTGCCAGCAGCGGGCTCCCCTTCTTTGATACGCAGTATTTT
cdr3_aa: CASSGLPFFDTQYF
clone_size: -
v_call: TRBV9
d_call: -
j_call: TRBJ2-3
cdr3_length: 14

cdr3_nt: TGTGCCAGCAGACGGAATTCGGGAAACACCATATATTTT
cdr3_aa: CASRRNSGNTIYF
clone_size: few
v_call: TRBV6-5
d_call: -
j_call: TRBJ1-3
cdr3_length: 13

cdr3_nt: TGCAGTGCTTCTGAGACAGGGCCTGTTCCCAATGAGCAGTTCTTC
cdr3_aa: CSASETGPVPNEQFF
clone_size: -
v_call: TRBV20-1
d_call: TRBD1
j_call: TRBJ2-1
cdr3_length: 15

cdr3_nt: TGTGCCAGCAGTCTCGGGACAGGGTTTACCAATGAGCAGTTCTTC
cdr3_aa: CASSLGTGFTNEQFF
clone_size: -
v_call: TRBV11-2
d_call: TRBD1
j_call: TRBJ2-1
cdr3_length: 15

cdr3_nt: TGCGCCAGCAGCCAGCTAGGGATGAACACTGAAGCTTTCTTT
cdr3_aa: CASSQLGMNTEAFF
clone_size: -
v_call: TRBV4-1
d_call: -
j_call: TRBJ1-1
cdr3_length: 14

cdr3_nt: TGTGCCAGCAGCTTAGGAGGGAGCCCTAACAATGAGCAGTTCTTC
cdr3_aa: CASSLGGSPNNEQFF
clone_size: few
v_call: TRBV7-3
d_call: -
j_call: TRBJ2-1
cdr3_length: 15

cdr3_nt: TGTGCCAGCAGCCTGACGAGCGCGAACACCGGGGAGCTGTTTTTT
cdr3_aa: CASSLTSANTGELFF
clone_size: few
v_call: TRBV6-2/TRBV6-3
d_call: -
j_call: TRBJ2-2
cdr3_length: 15

cdr3_nt: TGTGCCACCAGTGCGTCGCCGCCCGATACGCAGTATTTT
cdr3_aa: CATSASPPDTQYF
clone_size: -
v_call: TRBV15
d_call: -
j_call: TRBJ2-3
cdr3_length: 13

cdr3_nt: TGTGCCAGCAGCTCAGGGAGATCAACTAATGAAAAACTGTTTTTT
cdr3_aa: CASSSGRSTNEKLFF
clone_size: few
v_call: TRBV7-9
d_call: -
j_call: TRBJ1-4
cdr3_length: 15

cdr3_nt: TGTGCCAGCAGCTTGGCTGGGTACCTACCAGATACGCAGTATTTT
cdr3_aa: CASSLAGYLPDTQYF
clone_size: few
v_call: TRBV7-6
d_call: -
j_call: TRBJ2-3
cdr3_length: 15

cdr3_nt: TGCAGTGCTAAGACCGGGACAGATGGCTACACCTTC
cdr3_aa: CSAKTGTDGYTF
clone_size: -
v_call: TRBV20-1
d_call: TRBD1
j_call: TRBJ1-2
cdr3_length: 12

cdr3_nt: TGCAGTGCTAGAGCGCACAGCCTCCAAAACCCTGAAGCTTTCTTT
cdr3_aa: CSARAHSLQNPEAFF
clone_size: -
v_call: TRBV20-1
d_call: -
j_call: TRBJ1-1
cdr3_length: 15

cdr3_nt: TGCAGCGTCCCTTTTGGCGGGGGAGAGACCCAGTACTTC
cdr3_aa: CSVPFGGGETQYF
clone_size: few
v_call: TRBV29-1
d_call: TRBD2
j_call: TRBJ2-5
cdr3_length: 13

cdr3_nt: TGCGCCAGCAACTCAGGTGGCATGAACACTGAAGCTTTCTTT
cdr3_aa: CASNSGGMNTEAFF
clone_size: -
v_call: TRBV5-1
d_call: -
j_call: TRBJ1-1
cdr3_length: 14

cdr3_nt: TGTGCCAGCAGTCTTCGAGGGGAGGGTCCCCGCTATGGCTACACCTTC
cdr3_aa: CASSLRGEGPRYGYTF
clone_size: -
v_call: TRBV27
d_call: -
j_call: TRBJ1-2
cdr3_length: 16

cdr3_nt: TGCAGCGTTAGAAACGGGGCAACTCATGGCTACACCTTC
cdr3_aa: CSVRNGATHGYTF
clone_size: few
v_call: TRBV29-1
d_call: -
j_call: TRBJ1-2
cdr3_length: 13

cdr3_nt: TGTGCCAGCAGCCCCCGCGCTAGCGGTAGCACAGATACGCAGTATTTT
cdr3_aa: CASSPRASGSTDTQYF
clone_size: few
v_call: TRBV9
d_call: TRBD2
j_call: TRBJ2-3
cdr3_length: 16

cdr3_nt: TGTGCCAGCAGCTTAGTCCAGGGTACCTACAATGAGCAGTTCTTC
cdr3_aa: CASSLVQGTYNEQFF
clone_size: -
v_call: TRBV13
d_call: -
j_call: TRBJ2-1
cdr3_length: 15

cdr3_nt: TGTGCCAGCAGTCCGACTAGCGGGAACGGAATCGCCGGGGAGCTGTTTTTT
cdr3_aa: CASSPTSGNGIAGELFF
clone_size: -
v_call: TRBV12-3/TRBV12-4
d_call: TRBD2
j_call: TRBJ2-2
cdr3_length: 17

cdr3_nt: TGCAGTGCTAGCCCGCAGGGAATGAACACTGAAGCTTTCTTT
cdr3_aa: CSASPQGMNTEAFF
clone_size: many
v_call: TRBV20-1
d_call: -
j_call: TRBJ1-1
cdr3_length: 14

cdr3_nt: TGTGCCAGCAGCTACAGGAACGGGGAGCTGTTTTTT
cdr3_aa: CASSYRNGELFF
clone_size: -
v_call: TRBV11-2
d_call: -
j_call: TRBJ2-2
cdr3_length: 12

cdr3_nt: TGTGCCAGCAGCTTAAGGACTATTTCAGATACGCAGTATTTT
cdr3_aa: CASSLRTISDTQYF
clone_size: -
v_call: TRBV7-2
d_call: -
j_call: TRBJ2-3
cdr3_length: 14

cdr3_nt: TGTGCCAGCAGCGTAGAACGGTCTGGGGCCAACGTCCTGACTTTC
cdr3_aa: CASSVERSGANVLTF
clone_size: -
v_call: TRBV9
d_call: -
j_call: TRBJ2-6
cdr3_length: 15

cdr3_nt: TGTGCCATCAGTCTTGAAGGGAGGGGAGGGGGCCAGCCCCAGCATTTT
cdr3_aa: CAISLEGRGGGQPQHF
clone_size: -
v_call: TRBV10-3
d_call: TRBD1
j_call: TRBJ1-5
cdr3_length: 16

cdr3_nt: TGTGCCAGCAGGTTCCAGGGGGGAGAAACCGGGGAGCTGTTTTTT
cdr3_aa: CASRFQGGETGELFF
clone_size: -
v_call: TRBV27
d_call: -
j_call: TRBJ2-2
cdr3_length: 15

cdr3_nt: TGTGCCAGCAGCACCGGGCTTCTGCAGTACTTC
cdr3_aa: CASSTGLLQYF
clone_size: few
v_call: TRBV7-9
d_call: -
j_call: TRBJ2-7
cdr3_length: 11

cdr3_nt: TGTGCCATCAGTGAGTCCGGGGGGCAAGAGACCCAGTACTTC
cdr3_aa: CAISESGGQETQYF
clone_size: -
v_call: TRBV10-3
d_call: TRBD2
j_call: TRBJ2-5
cdr3_length: 14

cdr3_nt: TGCGCCAGCGGACCAGACGGGCAGGACTACAATGAGCAGTTCTTC
cdr3_aa: CASGPDGQDYNEQFF
clone_size: -
v_call: TRBV5-1
d_call: -
j_call: TRBJ2-1
cdr3_length: 15

cdr3_nt: TGTGCCACTCGCGAAGACAACACAGGCAATCAGCCCCAGCATTTT
cdr3_aa: CATREDNTGNQPQHF
clone_size: many
v_call: TRBV2
d_call: -
j_call: TRBJ1-5
cdr3_length: 15

cdr3_nt: TGTGCCAGCAGCTCGGGACTAGCGGGATTAGATACGCAGTATTTT
cdr3_aa: CASSSGLAGLDTQYF
clone_size: few
v_call: TRBV7-2
d_call: TRBD2
j_call: TRBJ2-3
cdr3_length: 15

cdr3_nt: TGTGCCAGCAGTGACCTTACCCAGCTGAGTAATGAAAAACTGTTTTTT
cdr3_aa: CASSDLTQLSNEKLFF
clone_size: few
v_call: TRBV2
d_call: -
j_call: TRBJ1-4
cdr3_length: 16

cdr3_nt: TGTGCCAGCAGCGGAGCTTTCTTT
cdr3_aa: CASSGAFF
clone_size: -
v_call: TRBV5-5
d_call: -
j_call: TRBJ1-1
cdr3_length: 8

cdr3_nt: TGTGCCAGCAGCGCATCTCGGGACGCGTGGGAGCAGTACTTC
cdr3_aa: CASSASRDAWEQYF
clone_size: few
v_call: TRBV9
d_call: -
j_call: TRBJ2-7
cdr3_length: 14

cdr3_nt: TGTGCCAGCAGCGTAGGGGATTTAGCTGCCAATGAGCAGTTCTTC
cdr3_aa: CASSVGDLAANEQFF
clone_size: few
v_call: TRBV9
d_call: -
j_call: TRBJ2-1
cdr3_length: 15

cdr3_nt: TGTGCTAGTGGTCATCGGAGGAGCGACCGGGGAGAGACCCAGTACTTC
cdr3_aa: CASGHRRSDRGETQYF
clone_size: few
v_call: TRBV12-5
d_call: -
j_call: TRBJ2-5
cdr3_length: 16

cdr3_nt: TGCGCCAGCAGTCAATCCCGGCAGGGCCGAGAGCAGTTCTTC
cdr3_aa: CASSQSRQGREQFF
clone_size: few
v_call: TRBV23-1
d_call: -
j_call: TRBJ2-1
cdr3_length: 14

cdr3_nt: TGTGCCAGCAGTTACAGCGGGGGGGCGGTAGATACGCAGTATTTT
cdr3_aa: CASSYSGGAVDTQYF
clone_size: -
v_call: TRBV6-6
d_call: TRBD2
j_call: TRBJ2-3
cdr3_length: 15

cdr3_nt: TGCAGTGCTAGAGGGCCCCTTATGAACACTGAAGCTTTCTTT
cdr3_aa: CSARGPLMNTEAFF
clone_size: few
v_call: TRBV20-1
d_call: -
j_call: TRBJ1-1
cdr3_length: 14

cdr3_nt: TGTGCCAGCAGTTACTCGATTGATAGCGGGAGGGTTTCGGAAGAGACCCAGTACTTC
cdr3_aa: CASSYSIDSGRVSEETQYF
clone_size: -
v_call: TRBV6-2/TRBV6-3
d_call: TRBD2
j_call: TRBJ2-5
cdr3_length: 19

cdr3_nt: TGCAGTGCTAGAGGACTTCCTGAAAACACCGGGGAGCTGTTTTTT
cdr3_aa: CSARGLPENTGELFF
clone_size: -
v_call: TRBV20-1
d_call: -
j_call: TRBJ2-2
cdr3_length: 15

cdr3_nt: TGTGCCAGCAGCCGTCGGGGGACTACACAGTATCCTCGCACAGATACGCAGTATTTT
cdr3_aa: CASSRRGTTQYPRTDTQYF
clone_size: -
v_call: TRBV3-1
d_call: TRBD2
j_call: TRBJ2-3
cdr3_length: 19